The rows below give T cell receptor beta chains drawn from one sample of a study of regulatory and conventional T cells in RAG deficiency. TCRdb keeps only in-frame clones here, not all; method: immunoSEQ multiplex PCR. The sample consists of 8,000 to 10,000 clones, over 85% of them appearing once. The sequenced sample consisted of CD4+ effector T cells sorted from blood. The receptors come from a human donor with RAG deficiency presenting as severe combined immunodeficiency. Both conserved end residues are trimmed from each CDR3. D genes are given only for firm matches. Size is omitted from some rows. Given values are once, few, many or a class for expanded clones.

size	V	J	D	CDR3
.	TRBV4-1	TRBJ2-7	.	ASSTMGRPYEQY
.	TRBV5-6	TRBJ2-7	.	ASSLEAVYEQY
once	TRBV9	TRBJ1-2	.	ASSPQGSYGYT
.	TRBV4-2	TRBJ1-1	.	ASSQELGYMNTEAF
.	TRBV10-3	TRBJ2-3	TRBD1	AIKGGLGQGGTDTQY
.	TRBV6-1	TRBJ2-7	.	ASSELGAYYEQY
.	TRBV9	TRBJ1-1	.	ASSVETGGTEAF
.	TRBV7-6	TRBJ2-3	.	ASSLMRTDTQY
.	TRBV14	TRBJ2-6	TRBD1	ASSQYRGGANVLT
.	TRBV7-2	TRBJ2-1	.	ASSRQGNEQF
.	TRBV7-2	TRBJ2-3	.	ASSLAGLYTQY
.	TRBV9	TRBJ1-3	.	ASSVGVRETGNTIY
.	TRBV5-4	TRBJ2-2	.	ASSLEQPNTGELF
.	TRBV7-2	TRBJ2-5	TRBD1	ASSLAAPGGGETQY
.	TRBV11-2	TRBJ2-6	.	ASSWTVSGANVLT
.	TRBV25-1	TRBJ2-4	.	ASSRAPNRGIQY
.	TRBV6-6	TRBJ2-2	.	ASSYSGTLTGELF
.	TRBV11-2	TRBJ2-7	TRBD1	ASSLDKGTGGWRASYEQY
.	TRBV12-5	TRBJ1-1	.	ASGRRDGEAF
.	TRBV5-1	TRBJ2-7	TRBD1	ASSLAPGQEIYEQY
.	TRBV27	TRBJ2-5	.	ASSRRGGGWDRETQY
.	TRBV9	TRBJ2-7	TRBD2	ASSAGGLSSYEQY
.	TRBV7-2	TRBJ2-5	TRBD1	ASSLTGVQETQY
.	TRBV6-5	TRBJ2-7	TRBD1	ASSSPGQAAYEQY
once	TRBV11-3	TRBJ2-2	TRBD1	ASSLRTGGSAGELF
once	TRBV2	TRBJ1-4	.	ASSAKLMEKLF
.	TRBV6-5	TRBJ2-7	.	ASSYSGVASYEQY
.	TRBV9	TRBJ2-3	TRBD2	ASSSTEGRADTQY
once	TRBV7-2	TRBJ1-1	.	ASSLALVTTEAF
.	TRBV19	TRBJ2-7	.	ASSIRGRDFEQY
.	TRBV18	TRBJ1-1	.	ASSPQNTEAF
.	TRBV5-1	TRBJ2-3	.	ASSLDRTDTQY
once	TRBV7-2	TRBJ2-3	.	ASSLAPDENTQY
.	TRBV6-6	TRBJ1-1	.	ASSYLGQNTEAF
.	TRBV5-4	TRBJ1-2	.	ASSFGGRGNYGYT
.	TRBV9	TRBJ2-1	TRBD2	ASSASGSSYNEQF
.	TRBV5-1	TRBJ1-2	.	ASSLAQGVGYT
.	TRBV5-1	TRBJ2-5	.	ASSSTDQETQY
.	TRBV9	TRBJ2-5	.	ASSVPPLETQY
.	TRBV2	TRBJ1-4	.	ASSGGPARANEKLF
.	TRBV20-1	TRBJ2-7	.	SARGSYEQY
few	TRBV7-2	TRBJ1-5	TRBD1	ASSLQGAQPQH
.	TRBV19	TRBJ2-5	TRBD1	ASSIAGQGALETQY
.	TRBV27	TRBJ1-2	TRBD1	ASSYNRGRDMSYT
.	TRBV10-2	TRBJ2-3	.	ASSEQESDTQY